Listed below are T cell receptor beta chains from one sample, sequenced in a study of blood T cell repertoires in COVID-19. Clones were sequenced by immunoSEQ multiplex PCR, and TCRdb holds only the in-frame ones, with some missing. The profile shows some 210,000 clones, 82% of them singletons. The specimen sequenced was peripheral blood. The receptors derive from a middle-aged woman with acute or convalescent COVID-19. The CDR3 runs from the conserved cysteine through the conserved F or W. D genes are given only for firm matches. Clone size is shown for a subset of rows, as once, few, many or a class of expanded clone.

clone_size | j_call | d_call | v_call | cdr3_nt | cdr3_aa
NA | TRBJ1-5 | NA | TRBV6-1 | TGTGCCAGCAGTGACGGGCAGGGGCGCAGCAATCAGCCCCAGCATTTT | CASSDGQGRSNQPQHF
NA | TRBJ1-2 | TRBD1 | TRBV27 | TGTGCCAGCAGTAGGTCCACCAACTCCGGGACAGGGAGGTTTGGCTACACCTTC | CASSRSTNSGTGRFGYTF
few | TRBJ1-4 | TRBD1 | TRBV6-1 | TGTGCCAGCAGTGCCCTTTCGGGAGGGGGCGGGTTCGATGAAAAACTGTTTTTT | CASSALSGGGGFDEKLFF
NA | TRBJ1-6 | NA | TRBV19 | TGTGCCAGTAGTCGTGGATACAGGTATAATTCACCCCTCCACTTT | CASSRGYRYNSPLHF
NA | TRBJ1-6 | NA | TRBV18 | TGTGCCAGCTCACCATGGACAGACTATAATTCACCCCTCCACTTT | CASSPWTDYNSPLHF
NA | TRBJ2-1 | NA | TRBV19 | TGTGCCAGTAGTCCTAGCCACCGGGGGAATGAGCAGTTCTTC | CASSPSHRGNEQFF
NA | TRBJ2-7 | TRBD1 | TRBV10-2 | TGCGCCAGCAGCTGGGGGACAGGGGAGTACGAGCAGTACTTC | CASSWGTGEYEQYF
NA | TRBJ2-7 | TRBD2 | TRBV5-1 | TGCGCCAGCAGGCTATCTAGCGGCCAATCCTACGAGCAGTACTTC | CASRLSSGQSYEQYF
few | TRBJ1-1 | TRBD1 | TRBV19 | TGTGCCAGTATCTCCCGCGACAGGGCCACTGAAGCTTTCTTT | CASISRDRATEAFF
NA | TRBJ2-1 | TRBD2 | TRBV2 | TGTGCCAGCAGAGTTTCTAGCGGGAGCGACAATGAGCAGTTCTTC | CASRVSSGSDNEQFF
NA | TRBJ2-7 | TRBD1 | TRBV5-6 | TGTGCCAGCAGCAGACAGGGGATCTCCTACGAGCAGTACTTC | CASSRQGISYEQYF
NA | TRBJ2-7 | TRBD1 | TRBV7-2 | TGTGCCAGCAGCTCTGACAGGGGGACCTACGAGCAGTACTTC | CASSSDRGTYEQYF
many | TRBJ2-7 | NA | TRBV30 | TGTGCCTGGAGTTCAGGGGTGCAGGACGAGCAGTACTTC | CAWSSGVQDEQYF
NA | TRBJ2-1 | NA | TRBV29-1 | TGCAGCGTTGGCGGACAGCCAAGCTCCTACAATGGGCAGTTCTTC | CSVGGQPSSYNGQFF
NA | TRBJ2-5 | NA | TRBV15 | TGTGCCACCAGCAACTATCAGGGGAGCCAAGAGACCCAGTACTTC | CATSNYQGSQETQYF
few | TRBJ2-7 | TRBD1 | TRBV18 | TGTGCCAGCTCACGGGACAGGGTCGAGCAGTACTTC | CASSRDRVEQYF
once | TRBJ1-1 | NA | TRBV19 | TGTGCCAGTAGTATGAGGAACACTGAAGCTTTCTTT | CASSMRNTEAFF
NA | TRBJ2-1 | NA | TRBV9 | TGTGCCAGCAGCCCCATTTCTAGCAGCCATGAGCAGTTCTTC | CASSPISSSHEQFF
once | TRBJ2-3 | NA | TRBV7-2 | TGTGCCAGCAGCTTCCTCTCCAGCGGGCGGACAGATACGCAGTATTTT | CASSFLSSGRTDTQYF
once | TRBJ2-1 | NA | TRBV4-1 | TGCGCCAGCAGCCAAGGTTACGGGTATGAGCAGTTCTTC | CASSQGYGYEQFF
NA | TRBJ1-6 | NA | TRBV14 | TGTGCCAGCAGCCAAGATCACCGAGCGGGGGGAACAAGTAATTCACCCCTCCACTTT | CASSQDHRAGGTSNSPLHF
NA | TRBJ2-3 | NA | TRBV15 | TGTGCCACCAGCAGGAGAGCGGGCACAGATACGCAGTATTTT | CATSRRAGTDTQYF
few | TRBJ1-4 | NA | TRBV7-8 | TGTGCCAGCAGCACGAACAGGGCCGCTAATGAAAAACTGTTTTTT | CASSTNRAANEKLFF
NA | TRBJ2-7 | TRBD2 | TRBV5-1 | TGCGCCAGCAGCTTGGTGGGACTACTTTCAGACGGCTACGAGCAGTACTTC | CASSLVGLLSDGYEQYF
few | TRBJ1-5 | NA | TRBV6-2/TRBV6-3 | TGTGCCAGCAGTTCGTTAAGGGAAGCGAGGGGCAATCAGCCCCAGCATTTT | CASSSLREARGNQPQHF
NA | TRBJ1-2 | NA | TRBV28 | TGTGCCAGCAGTTTATCCGGATCGCGGACAGCTAACTATGGCTACACCTTC | CASSLSGSRTANYGYTF
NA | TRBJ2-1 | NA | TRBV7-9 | TGTGCCAGCAGCTCGACGGGGTCAAACAATGAGCAGTTCTTC | CASSSTGSNNEQFF
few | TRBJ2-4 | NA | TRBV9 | TGTGCCAGCAGCGTAGACCCCCCGGCGGGAACCAAAAACATTCAGTACTTC | CASSVDPPAGTKNIQYF
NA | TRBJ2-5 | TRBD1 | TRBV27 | TGTGCCAGCGGGCTTAAACCGGGACAGGGTTACGAGACCCAGTACTTC | CASGLKPGQGYETQYF
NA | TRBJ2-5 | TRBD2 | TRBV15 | TGTGCCACCAGCAGAAGACTAGCGGGAGGGCCGGAGACCCAGTACTTC | CATSRRLAGGPETQYF
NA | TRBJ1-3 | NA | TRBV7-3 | TGTGCCAGCAGCTTCGGGGGCTCTGGAAACACCATATATTTT | CASSFGGSGNTIYF
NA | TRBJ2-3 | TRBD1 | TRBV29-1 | TGCAGCACCCGAGGGGGCGGACCCTCCACAGATACGCAGTATTTT | CSTRGGGPSTDTQYF
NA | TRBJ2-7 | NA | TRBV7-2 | TGTGCCAGCAGCCAGTGGAGCTCCTACGAGCAGTACTTC | CASSQWSSYEQYF
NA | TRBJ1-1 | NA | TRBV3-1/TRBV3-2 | TGTGCCAGCAGCCAAGATAAGCGGGGAGCTTTCTTT | CASSQDKRGAFF
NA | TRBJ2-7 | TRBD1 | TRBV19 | TGTGCCAGTAGTAGCGGACAGGACCACGAGCAGTACTTC | CASSSGQDHEQYF
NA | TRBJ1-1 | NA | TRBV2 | TGTGCCAGCAGCAGGGGAACAGAGACTGAAGCTTTCTTT | CASSRGTETEAFF
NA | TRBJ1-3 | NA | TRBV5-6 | TGTGCCAGCAGCTCCTTGGGTCAGCTAGATGGAAACACCATATATTTT | CASSSLGQLDGNTIYF
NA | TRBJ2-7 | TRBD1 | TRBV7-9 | TGTGCCAGCAGCTTAAAAAGGGGTCAGGGGGCAGAAGAGCAGTACTTC | CASSLKRGQGAEEQYF
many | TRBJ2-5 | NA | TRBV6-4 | TGTGCCAGCAGTAGGACTATGCAAGAGACCCAGTACTTC | CASSRTMQETQYF
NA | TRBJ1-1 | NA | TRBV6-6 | TGTGCCAGCAGTGGATCAGGGAGGACTGAAGCTTTCTTT | CASSGSGRTEAFF
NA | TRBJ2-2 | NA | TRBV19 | TGTGCCAGTAGCTGGGCTGCCGCGAACACCGGGGAGCTGTTTTTT | CASSWAAANTGELFF
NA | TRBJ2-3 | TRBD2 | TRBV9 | TGTGCCAGCAGCGTTCTAGCGGGGGTAGGAGATACGCAGTATTTT | CASSVLAGVGDTQYF
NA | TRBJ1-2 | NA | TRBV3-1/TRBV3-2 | TGTGCCAGCAGCCAAGGGCAGGTCGAGACCTTC | CASSQGQVETF
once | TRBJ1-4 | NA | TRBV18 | TGTGCCAGCTCACGACCGGACACACCTAATGAAAAACTGTTTTTT | CASSRPDTPNEKLFF
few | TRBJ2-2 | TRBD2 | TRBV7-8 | TGTGCCAGCAGCTTTCCCGTCCGGGGACTAGCGACGCCGAACACCGGGGAGCTGTTTTTT | CASSFPVRGLATPNTGELFF
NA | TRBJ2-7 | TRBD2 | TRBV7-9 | TGTGCCAGCAGCTTAGAGGCTCTAGCGGGAGCCCACGAGCAGTACTTC | CASSLEALAGAHEQYF
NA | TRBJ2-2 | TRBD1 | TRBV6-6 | TGTGCCAGCAGTTTCTTTAGGACAGGGGGCGGGGAGCTGTTTTTT | CASSFFRTGGGELFF
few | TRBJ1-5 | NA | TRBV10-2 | TGCGCCAGCAGTACGACAGTCACCAATCAGCCCCAGCATTTT | CASSTTVTNQPQHF
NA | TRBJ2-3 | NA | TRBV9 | TGTGCCAGCAGCGTCCGGAGAGGCGATACGCAGTATTTT | CASSVRRGDTQYF
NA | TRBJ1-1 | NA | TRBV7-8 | TGTGCCAGCAGCTTAGGTCCAGGAGGGGCTTTCTTT | CASSLGPGGAFF
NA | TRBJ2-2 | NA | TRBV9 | TGTGCCAGCAGCGTACGTCCGGCAGGGATAAACACCGGGGAGCTGTTTTTT | CASSVRPAGINTGELFF
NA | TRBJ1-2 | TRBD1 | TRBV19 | TGTGCCAATAGTATCCCGGGACAGACATACTATGGCTACACCTTC | CANSIPGQTYYGYTF
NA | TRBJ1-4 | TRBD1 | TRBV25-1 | TGTGCCAGCAGTGACCCAGAGGACAGGGCAAGTGAAAAACTGTTTTTT | CASSDPEDRASEKLFF
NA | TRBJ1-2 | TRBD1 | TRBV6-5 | TGTGCCAGCAACGCAAACAGGGGGCCTGGGGGCTACACCTTC | CASNANRGPGGYTF
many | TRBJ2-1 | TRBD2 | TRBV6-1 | TGTGCCAGCAGTGAAGCTAGCGGGGGGGCCTACAATGAGCAGTTCTTC | CASSEASGGAYNEQFF